The sequence of this TCR beta chain was determined in a study of T-cell reconstitution after alpha-beta-depleted transplantation in children. Unique molecular identifiers were incorporated during preparation of the TCRbeta library. Each CDR3 protein gets one entry after TCRdb re-called the PCR reads with MiXCR. The sample carries approximately 650,000 distinct CDR3 sequences, around 13% recorded once. This clonotype was observed many times. The antigen is not known. V lost 7 bases, J lost 2 bases, and 17 bases lay in between. Germline V lookup: CDR1 LGHDT, CDR2 YNNKEL (reference sequence). The length of the CDR3 is 15 residues. Study observations and caveats: Several hundred expanded graft clones reportedly gave rise to the alpha-beta T cells present about two months after transplant. Diversity and T-cell counts at one year after transplant derived mostly from new T cells.

The chain has TRBV3-1 and TRBJ1-1; possibly TRBD1 for D (6 bases). Sequenced here: PBMCs, sampled before TCRalphabeta/CD19-depleted stem cell transplant. The TCR comes from a girl aged 2 to 9 with congenital amegakaryocytic thrombocytopenia, due to receive a stem cell transplant. CDR3 nucleotides: TGTGCCAGCACCCTACAGGGAGTCCCTAACACTGAAGCTTTCTTT. Translating it yields CASTLQGVPNTEAFF.